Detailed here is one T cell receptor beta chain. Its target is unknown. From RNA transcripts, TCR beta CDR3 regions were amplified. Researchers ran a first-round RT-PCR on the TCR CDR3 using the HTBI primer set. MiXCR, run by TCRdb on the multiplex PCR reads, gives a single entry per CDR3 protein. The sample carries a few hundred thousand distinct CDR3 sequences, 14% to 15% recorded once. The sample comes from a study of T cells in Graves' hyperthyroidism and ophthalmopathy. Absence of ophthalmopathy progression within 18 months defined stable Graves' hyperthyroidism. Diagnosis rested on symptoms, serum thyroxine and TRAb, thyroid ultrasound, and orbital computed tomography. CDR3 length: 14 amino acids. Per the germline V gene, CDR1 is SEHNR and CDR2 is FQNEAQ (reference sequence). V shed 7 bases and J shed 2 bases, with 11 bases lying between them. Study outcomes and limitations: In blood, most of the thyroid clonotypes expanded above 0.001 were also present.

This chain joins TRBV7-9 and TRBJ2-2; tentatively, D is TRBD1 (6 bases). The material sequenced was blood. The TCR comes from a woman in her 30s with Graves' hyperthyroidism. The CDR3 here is CASTDRSNTGELFF. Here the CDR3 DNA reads TGTGCCAGCACCGACAGGAGTAACACCGGGGAGCTGTTTTTT. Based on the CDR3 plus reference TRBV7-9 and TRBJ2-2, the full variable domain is DTGVSQNPRHKITKRGQNVTFRCDPISEHNRLYWYRQTLGQGPEFLTYFQNEAQLEKSRLLSDRFSAERPKGSFSTLEIQRTEQGDSAMYLCASTDRSNTGELFFGEGSRLTVL.